This T cell receptor (beta chain) was obtained from a study of blood T cell repertoires in COVID-19 (dated by TCRdb to 2018 to 2021). Background on the whole study: The collaborator samples originated in the United States, Italy and Spain and spanned the acute and convalescent phases of COVID-19. The samples were drawn from two sources: the first 160 participants of the ongoing ImmuneRACE study, and 1,200 or so subjects contributed by 6 global collaborators. A de-identified subject ID, COVID-19 status, age in years and sex were almost always included in the sample metadata. The prospective study material was composed of cDNA or gDNA derived from T cells, B-cell-depleted T cells, or PBMCs. HLA class I and class II types, where available, came from metadata supplied by the sample provider rather than from assay-based typing. The repertoires were made available in a free public database intended to serve as a resource for research on the immune response to SARS-CoV-2. Subjects who had been exposed to COVID-19, were actively infected with it, or had recovered from it provided the deeply sampled blood TCRbeta repertoires that made up the dataset.

TCRbeta CDR3 regions were amplified from genomic DNA by means of the immunoSEQ Assay, a bias-controlled multiplex PCR. The original pipeline was this. The number of nucleated cells in each sample was estimated by amplification of reference gene primers within the assay. To quantify the absolute abundance of each unique TCRbeta CDR3 rearrangement, sequence reads were collapsed and filtered. Productive Simpson clonality was computed per sample as the square root of Simpson's diversity index over productive rearrangements. TCRdb mirrors the immuneACCESS table, restricted to in-frame sequences. Some clones are absent from its copies; in checked studies, under half trace to an unresolved V gene, and the reason for the others is unknown. D and trimming were read from the DNA, whereas the V and J calls and clone size are those reported in that table. For this sample there are some 220,000 clones; roughly four fifths appear just once. The ten largest clones add up to under 5% of the sample.

Note on this clone: The antigen it recognizes is unknown. It has no much larger one-base neighbor in the sample; base qualities were not kept.

Including cysteine and phenylalanine, the CDR3 has 16 amino acids. Only CDR3 DNA is held: 48 bases, read in frame from base 1. V is pruned by 5 bases and J by 2 bases, leaving 7 bases of the junction without a gene match. CDR1 and CDR2 were assigned from the germline V gene as SGHNT and YENEEA. Collaborating institutions collected whole blood in K2EDTA tubes following their own protocols. For TCRbeta analysis, collaborator samples were shipped as frozen whole blood, as isolated PBMCs, or as DNA extracted from either sample type. What the study reported, not specific to this receptor: The quantity of clinical and demographic metadata differed by source and by participant and was supplied without curation.

This receptor chain uses TRBV11-3 and TRBJ2-1; the junction holds 9 bases that match TRBD1. This sequence originates from a man aged 45 to 65 with acute or convalescent COVID-19. The sequencing sample was made of peripheral blood. The DNA sequence is as follows: TGTGCCAGCAGCCCTGCCCGGGACAGGGCCTACAATGAGCAGTTCTTC. It translates as CASSPARDRAYNEQFF.